This TCR beta chain comes out of a study of cytomegalovirus exposure and HLA in healthy donors. Across the study: Earlier, some 180 million T cells were analyzed, and around 100 million unique TCR beta sequences were found among them. Study-wide findings and caveats: Diagnosis of cytomegalovirus status made by the classifier reportedly showed high specificity and sensitivity. Upon later analysis, TCR association rates were observed to vary by HLA locus, being highest for DRB1 and lowest for HLA-C. Analyses of presence/absence relied on an assumption of roughly uniform sequencing depth across donors.

This CDR3 has 14 residues. V gave up 5 bases and J gave up 1 base, with 12 bases separating them. Germline-derived CDR1 and CDR2 are SGHNT and YYREEE (reference sequence). Researchers ran the PCR with 60 Vbeta and 13 Jbeta primers. TCRdb keeps only in-frame clones here, not all; method: immunoSEQ multiplex PCR. This table holds roughly 150,000 clones, about 85% found once. Comments on this clone: Antigen specificity is unknown.

Material: PBMCs. This clonotype originated in a man between 25 and 39 years old in good health and CMV-seropositive. The chain is built from TRBV5-4 and TRBJ1-2; D is perhaps TRBD1 (5 bases). The CDR3 protein is CASSLDSDNYGYTF. CDR3 DNA sequence: TGTGCCAGCAGTCTTGACAGCGATAACTATGGCTACACCTTC.